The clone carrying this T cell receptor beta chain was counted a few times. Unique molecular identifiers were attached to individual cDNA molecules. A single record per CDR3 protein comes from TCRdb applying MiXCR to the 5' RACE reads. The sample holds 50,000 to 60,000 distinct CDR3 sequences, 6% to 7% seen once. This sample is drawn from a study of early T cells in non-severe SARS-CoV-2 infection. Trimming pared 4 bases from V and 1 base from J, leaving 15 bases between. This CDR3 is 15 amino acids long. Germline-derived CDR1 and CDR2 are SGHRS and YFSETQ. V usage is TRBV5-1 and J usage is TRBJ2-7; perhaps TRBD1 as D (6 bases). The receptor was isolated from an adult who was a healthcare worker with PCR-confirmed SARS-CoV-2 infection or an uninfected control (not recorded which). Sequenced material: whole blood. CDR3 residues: CASSLGPDRSYEQYF. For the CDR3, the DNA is TGCGCCAGCAGCCTTGGACCGGACAGATCCTACGAGCAGTACTTC. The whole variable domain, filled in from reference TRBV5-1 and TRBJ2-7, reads KAGVTQTPRYLIKTRGQQVTLSCSPISGHRSVSWYQQTPGQGLQFLFEYFSETQRNKGNFPGRFSGRQFSNSRSEMNVSTLELGDSALYLCASSLGPDRSYEQYFGPGTRLTVT.